This paragraph reports one TCR beta chain. Its antigen has not been determined. No base-level quality is on record; no much larger clone is a single base apart. CD4+ T cells from unexposed donors were collected before the COVID-19 pandemic (2011-2018). The EasySep CD4+ T cell isolation kit was used to isolate CD4+ T cells once the cultures had run for ten to eleven days. As cell numbers permitted, CD4+ T cells from unexposed donors were tested for reactivity to SARS-CoV-2 S and N and to four common cold coronavirus spike pools. PBMCs were cultured at a few million per well in IMDM supplemented with around 5.1% human AB serum and 7.5 to 10 IU/ml IL-2. Half of the culture medium was replaced with fresh IL-2-containing medium on days 3 and 7. Triplicate replicate wells were generally used for each peptide culture condition. The leukapheresis product used for the unexposed donors was purchased from a commercial source. Ficoll-Paque PLUS gradient centrifugation was used to isolate PBMCs from either whole blood or leukapheresis product. PBMCs were either cryopreserved at -140 degrees C or used fresh in the expansion assay. The QIAamp Micro DNA Kit was used to extract genomic DNA from the CD4+ T cells.

These data belong to a study of CD4 T cells in relation to SARS-CoV-2 and coronaviruses (dated by TCRdb to the early 2020s). About the study as a whole: In the ViraFEST assay, PBMCs were cultured with antigen for under 13 days, after which TCR beta CDR3s were sequenced to identify antigen-specific clonal expansions. A different TCR-beta assay, based on Illumina, was used to sequence expansion assays from other donors in the study. The Adaptive Biotechnologies TCR-sequencing kit was used for samples from three pre-COVID donors and for the naive versus memory experiments, whereas the other data were Illumina-based. Patient-derived lymphoblastoid cell lines were used to map the HLA restriction of shared crossreactive spike epitopes. At the level of individual TCR clonotypes, the study evaluated whether memory CD4+ T cells crossreact between the spike proteins of SARS-CoV-2 and those of common cold coronaviruses. An HIV-1 Nef peptide pool or a culture without peptide was used as the negative reference condition.

Study-level results and caveats: Crossreactive clones showed significantly weaker SARS-CoV-2-driven expansion than monoreactive clones, consistent with antigenic imprinting. No donor contributed both pre-pandemic and post-infection samples, which limited tracing the source of pre-existing responses. Since the crossreactivity analysis centred on spike protein, crossreactivity against other viral proteins was not assessed. Small numbers of patients and of tested TCRs were a limitation of the study. Memory CD4+ clonotypes crossrecognizing SARS-CoV-2 and at least one common cold coronavirus spike were found in around three fifths of donors.

CDR1 SGHRS and CDR2 YFSETQ are derived from the germline V gene. Unmatched junction bases come to 12, with V trimmed by 2 bases and J by 3 bases. From cysteine to phenylalanine, the CDR3 is 19 amino acids long. The entry retains the CDR3 DNA only, 57 bases that are in frame from base 1. Libraries were built with the immunoSEQ multiplex PCR assay. In the source study's methods: During preprocessing, nonproductive sequences were removed, as were CDR3s that did not start with C, did not end with F or W, or were shorter than 7 amino acids. The MANAFEST web app was used to call antigen-specific clonotypes on the basis of expansion compared with the reference and with other culture wells. A clone was considered positive if the clone showed significant expansion compared with the reference culture in 2 of 3 replicate wells at an FDR below 0.05. Positive clones also required significant expansion versus all other tandem wells and an odds ratio above 5. CDR3 homology was quantified as pairwise Levenshtein distance, calculated with the stringdist R package after three terminal residues were trimmed from each end. TCRdb retrieved this table from immuneACCESS and kept in-frame rearrangements only. Not all clones are present; in checked studies, unresolved V genes account for under half, and no reason is known for the remainder. The DNA was the basis for D and trimming; V, J and clone size are from that table. The table for this sample lists more than 25,000 clones; 65% to 80% of them were counted only once. The ten largest clones take up approximately 12% of the sample.

This receptor was taken from a human donor in good health. The chain is encoded by TRBV5-1 joined to TRBJ2-7, and 15 junction bases match TRBD2. The source material was CD4+ T cells from PBMCs, cultured in vitro. The CDR3 has the sequence CASSFFGGTSGRPNYEQYF. The DNA is TGCGCCAGCAGCTTTTTTGGCGGGACTAGCGGGAGGCCGAACTACGAGCAGTACTTC.